The clone carrying this T cell receptor (beta chain) occurred a few times. The data stem from a study of identical twins. Germline loops: CDR1 MDHEN, CDR2 SYDVKM. With 8 bases removed from V and 4 bases from J, the gap between germline ends came to 11 bases. The CDR3 is 12 amino acids. TCRdb used MiXCR to reprocess the 5' RACE reads, holding one entry per CDR3 protein. The table lists a few hundred thousand distinct CDR3 sequences, 7% to 9.5% of them singletons. The specimen sequenced was naive T cells sorted from blood. The chain has TRBV28 and TRBJ1-2; D is perhaps TRBD1 (5 bases). The TCR was taken from a woman aged 45-65 years in good health. CDR3 region: CASLGQTYGYTF. The CDR3 DNA follows: TGTGCCAGCCTAGGACAAACCTATGGCTACACCTTC.